These 20 T cell receptor beta chains came from one sample sequenced in a study of lymphopenia after photon versus proton radiotherapy. The data were produced by immunoSEQ multiplex PCR, yet TCRdb's version contains in-frame clones alone and is incomplete. Of over 50,000 clones listed, more than 75% are singletons. Sequences were derived from peripheral blood, sampled from a patient treated with photon-based radiotherapy. These receptors were collected from a man aged 35-49 years with gastric cancer.

The chain employs TRBV11-2 and TRBJ2-7; D unresolved. Germline CDR1 is SGHAT and CDR2 is FQNNGV. The CDR3 sequence is 12 residues long. V was cut by 5 bases and J by 4 bases, with 9 bases left in between. CDR3 nucleotides: TGTGCCAGCAGCACCGGCCTTTACGAGCAGTACTTC. Translated, it gives CASSTGLYEQYF.

This chain connects TRBV21-1 to TRBJ1-6; the table's D call, TRBD1, was not checked against the DNA. TRBV21-1 is annotated as a pseudogene. This CDR3 spans 18 amino acids. DNA for the CDR3: TGTGCCAGCAGCAAACCGGACAGGGTGAGCTCCTATAATTCACCCCTCCACTTT. Translation gives CASSKPDRVSSYNSPLHF.

The rearrangement links TRBV19 to TRBJ1-1; D gene uncertain. The CDR3 contains 15 residues. Trimming took off 6 bases at V and 0 bases at J, with 14 bases between the two ends. The germline CDR1 and CDR2 sequences are LNHDA and SQIVND (reference sequence). CDR3 region: CASSPMELMNTEAFF. CDR3 nucleotide sequence: TGTGCCAGTAGCCCGATGGAGCTCATGAACACTGAAGCTTTCTTT. The full variable domain, its missing parts supplied by reference TRBV19 and TRBJ1-1, is DGGITQSPKYLFRKEGQNVTLSCEQNLNHDAMYWYRQDPGQGLRLIYYSQIVNDFQKGDIAEGYSVSREKKESFPLTVTSAQKNPTAFYLCASSPMELMNTEAFFGQGTRLTVV.

This clone was detected only a few times. The chain employs TRBV7-2 and TRBJ1-6, with 7 bases aligning to TRBD1. The V gene end was trimmed by 4 bases and the J gene end by 7 bases; junction bases not matched to a gene: 7. The CDR3 runs to 15 residues. The germline V gene has CDR1 SGHTA and CDR2 FQGNSA. Here the CDR3 reads CASSSTGTANSPLHF. CDR3 bases: TGTGCCAGCAGCTCCACCGGGACAGCAAATTCACCCCTCCACTTT.

The V and J genes are TRBV19 and TRBJ1-3; D gene ambiguous. V was shortened by 7 bases and J by 0 bases, with 13 bases between the two germline ends. Germline V CDR1 and CDR2: LNHDA, SQIVND (reference sequence). The CDR3 has 15 residues. DNA of the CDR3: TGTGCCAGTACCCCCCCGGGCAGCTCTGGAAACACCATATATTTT. It specifies CASTPPGSSGNTIYF.

The rearrangement joins TRBV19 to TRBJ2-2, with D perhaps given as TRBD1 or TRBD2 (7 bases each). The CDR3 has 18 amino acids. Germline CDR1 LNHDA, CDR2 SQIVND (reference sequence). The V end lost 3 bases, the J end lost 3 bases, and 20 bases lay between the germline ends. The CDR3 sequence: CASSIPQGRGRDTGELFF. Here the CDR3 DNA reads TGTGCCAGTAGTATCCCTCAGGGGAGGGGGCGCGACACCGGGGAGCTGTTTTTT.

The table lists this clone with a few counts. The chain recombines TRBV4-1 with TRBJ2-1, with D unclear. Per germline, CDR1 MGHRA and CDR2 YSYEKL. With 1 base removed from V and 0 bases from J, the gap between germline ends came to 10 bases. This CDR3 is built from 16 residues. The CDR3 DNA reads TGCGCCAGCAGCCAAGCGGACCTCTTCTCCTACAATGAGCAGTTCTTC. Translation: CASSQADLFSYNEQFF.

This rearrangement joins TRBV6-5 to TRBJ1-1, with unresolved D. Trimming stripped 8 bases from V and 0 bases from J, with 10 bases between. Germline CDR1 reads MNHEY; CDR2 reads SVGAGI. The CDR3 extends over 13 amino acids. DNA for the CDR3: TGTGCCAGCGGTCGAAGCATGAACACTGAAGCTTTCTTT. The encoded protein is CASGRSMNTEAFF.

The rearrangement uses TRBV19 and TRBJ1-5; D may be TRBD1 (5 bases). V was pared by 11 bases and J by 3 bases, with 14 bases between. Germline CDR1 reads LNHDA; CDR2 reads SQIVND (reference sequence). CDR3 length equals 13 residues. In DNA form, the CDR3 reads TGTGCCGTTACCGGGACCCACAATCAGCCCCAGCATTTT. Protein: CAVTGTHNQPQHF.

The gene calls are TRBV19 and TRBJ1-3; possible D gene TRBD1, 5 bases. CDR1 is LNHDA and CDR2 is SQIVND in the germline V gene (reference sequence). The V end was cut by 6 bases, the J end by 2 bases, with 14 bases between. The CDR3 totals 15 residues. The CDR3 region has the DNA TGTGCCAGTAGGGAGGGGCAAGGTGCTGGAAACACCATATATTTT. Translated: CASREGQGAGNTIYF.

This chain joins TRBV16 and TRBJ2-5; D gene ambiguous. The V gene's germline CDR1 is KGHSY and CDR2 FQNENV. The CDR3 contains 13 residues. Between the trimmed V and J ends, which lost 1 base and 5 bases, there was a span of 8 bases. The CDR3 loop reads CASSQYAPETQYF. In nucleotides, the CDR3 is TGTGCCAGCAGCCAATACGCGCCGGAGACCCAGTACTTC.

This clone was recorded only once. The V gene is TRBV11-2, the J gene TRBJ1-2, with 9 bases identical to TRBD1. The V segment lost 3 bases and the J segment 8 bases; nucleotides outside the gene matches: 7. CDR3 size: 14 residues. CDR1 and CDR2 (germline): SGHAT, FQNNGV. CDR3 in amino acids: CASSFTGGRWGYTF. CDR3 in DNA: TGTGCCAGCAGCTTTACAGGGGGCCGTTGGGGCTACACCTTC.

This clone has just a few counts. V is TRBV5-4 and J is TRBJ2-7; D might be TRBD1 (6 bases). Trimming took off 4 bases at V and 2 bases at J, with 10 bases between the two ends. Germline V gene lookup returns CDR1 SGHNT and CDR2 YYREEE (reference sequence). The length of the CDR3 is 13 residues. CDR3 in DNA: TGTGCCAGCAGCCCCGGACAGCCCTACGAGCAGTACTTC. Encoded protein: CASSPGQPYEQYF.

In nucleotides, the CDR3 is TGCAGCGTTGAAGATCATCAGGGGTTGGCTTTCTTT. This translates into CSVEDHQGLAFF. The chain carries TRBV29-1 and TRBJ1-1; the D gene is possibly TRBD1 (6 bases). V was shortened by 0 bases and J by 11 bases, with 13 bases between the two germline ends. The CDR3 runs to 12 residues. Germline-derived CDR1 and CDR2 are SQVTM and ANQGSEA.

The chain combines TRBV19 with TRBJ2-2; a weak D match, TRBD2 (5 bases). This CDR3 is 16 amino acids long. The V gene lost 1 base and the J gene lost 6 bases, with 15 bases spanning the gap. The V gene's germline CDR1 is LNHDA and CDR2 SQIVND (reference sequence). CDR3 in DNA: TGTGCCAGTAGTATAGGGCAGCTGAGAGGGTCCGGGGAGCTGTTTTTT. Amino acid sequence: CASSIGQLRGSGELFF.

The chain combines TRBV14 with TRBJ2-7; D remains ambiguous. Trimming pared 3 bases from V and 3 bases from J, leaving 9 bases between. Germline assignment: CDR1 SGHDN and CDR2 FVKESK. This CDR3 spans 13 amino acids. CDR3 coding DNA: TGTGCCAGCAGCCACCCCCCACTCTACGAGCAGTACTTC. Amino acids: CASSHPPLYEQYF. Together with reference TRBV14 and TRBJ2-7, the CDR3 gives the full variable domain: EAGVTQFPSHSVIEKGQTVTLRCDPISGHDNLYWYRRVMGKEIKFLLHFVKESKQDESGMPNNRFLAERTGGTYSTLKVQPAELEDSGVYFCASSHPPLYEQYFGPGTRLTVT.

V and J are TRBV10-3 and TRBJ2-4, with 9 bases lining up with TRBD1. The V and J ends lost 2 bases and 6 bases, in that order; junction bases with no gene match: 5. The CDR3 spans 15 residues. CDR1 and CDR2 (germline): ENHRY, SYGVKD. CDR3 residues: CAISEARDRANIQYF. The CDR3 nucleotides are TGTGCCATCAGTGAGGCCCGGGACAGGGCAAACATTCAGTACTTC.

The rearrangement joins TRBV7-2 to TRBJ1-3; perhaps TRBD1 as D (6 bases). The germline V and J ends were trimmed by 1 base and 4 bases, with 11 bases remaining between them. This CDR3 region has 15 residues. Germline CDR1 reads SGHTA; CDR2 reads FQGNSA. CDR3 loop: CASSLVTGTGNTIYF. For the CDR3, the DNA is TGTGCCAGCAGCTTAGTGACAGGAACGGGAAACACCATATATTTT.

The chain couples TRBV10-3 to TRBJ1-2; D is perhaps TRBD1 (5 bases). The CDR3 consists of 12 residues. Germline lookup yields CDR1 ENHRY and CDR2 SYGVKD. V lost 8 bases and J lost 2, with 9 bases in between. CDR3 DNA: TGTGCCATCGGGGGGGAGAACTATGGCTACACCTTC. Amino acid sequence: CAIGGENYGYTF.

This clone appeared a single time. This chain joins TRBV11-2 and TRBJ2-1, with TRBD2 matching 7 bases. The CDR3 extends over 16 amino acids. V trimming: 0 bases; J trimming: 3 bases; junction bases outside the gene matches: 5. Per the germline V gene, CDR1 is SGHAT and CDR2 is FQNNGV. The CDR3 nucleotides read TGTGCCAGCAGCTTAGATGTAGCGGGCCACTACAATGAGCAGTTCTTC. Encoded protein: CASSLDVAGHYNEQFF.